This entry concerns a single TCR beta chain. Its cognate antigen is unknown. These data come from a study of radiotherapy plus CTLA-4 blockade in lung cancer. Sequenced by immunoSEQ multiplex PCR; TCRdb stores in-frame clones only, minus some. The data hold around 80,000 clones, with roughly 79% observed a single time. Study observations and caveats: Blood TCR clones of tumor origin expanded after radiotherapy plus ipilimumab.

This TCR was recovered from a human donor with non-small cell lung cancer whose response to radiotherapy plus ipilimumab could not be evaluated. Some clones in this sample may be carry-over from other donors' samples. Sequenced here: peripheral blood, sampled from a patient treated with radiotherapy plus ipilimumab.

The CDR3 loop reads CASSYYFGTGSNEQFF. CDR3 in DNA: TGTGCCAGCAGTTATTACTTCGGGACAGGGTCGAATGAGCAGTTCTTC. The chain carries TRBV28 and TRBJ2-1; TRBD1 aligns across 9 bases. The CDR3 consists of 16 residues. J gave up 7 bases and V 4 bases, and 11 bases lay outside the gene matches. Germline CDR1 and CDR2: MDHEN and SYDVKM.